This T cell receptor (beta chain) was sequenced for a study of response to subunit inactivated influenza vaccine. Notes on the study in general: T cells newly recruited by each seasonal influenza vaccination are few, the authors suggested.

TCRdb reprocessed the RT-PCR reads with MiXCR, giving one entry per CDR3 protein. Of 630,000 or so distinct CDR3 sequences listed, approximately 14% are singletons. Note on this clonotype: Its matching antigen is unknown.

Per the germline V gene, CDR1 is WSHSY and CDR2 is SAAADI. This CDR3 is 13 amino acids long. The ends lost 10 bases at V and 0 bases at J; junction bases unmatched: 3. Sample: PBMCs from blood, taken 11 to 12 days after vaccination. This TCR derives from a man in his forties or fifties who received an inactivated influenza vaccine. V usage is TRBV10-2 and J usage is TRBJ1-1; 9 bases are shared with TRBD1. The CDR3 DNA sequence: TGCGCCACCGGACAGGGGATGAACACTGAAGCTTTCTTT. Translating it yields CATGQGMNTEAFF.